This T cell receptor (beta chain) originates from a study of T cells in Graves' hyperthyroidism and ophthalmopathy. Study-level findings and limits: Stable hyperthyroidism was separated from ophthalmopathy by a model based on 13 V-J features.

Researchers amplified the TCR beta CDR3 regions from RNA transcripts. During a first-round RT-PCR of the TCR CDR3, the HTBI primer set was used. TCRdb recomputed calls from the multiplex PCR reads with MiXCR, one row per CDR3 protein. This table holds over 350,000 distinct CDR3 sequences, roughly 20% found once. This clonotype has ten or more counts. What it binds is unknown. V dropped 3 bases and J dropped 0 bases, with 9 bases sitting between them. There are 13 residues in the CDR3. The germline gives CDR1 DFQATT, CDR2 SNEGSKA (reference sequence). What was sequenced was blood. The clonotype was recovered from a young man with Graves' ophthalmopathy. The genes are TRBV20-1 and TRBJ2-7, with D hard to call. In DNA form, the CDR3 reads TGCAGTGCTAGGGCGGCGGCCTCCTACGAGCAGTACTTC. Residues: CSARAAASYEQYF.